One and the same sample provided the 17 T cell receptor beta chains below, sequenced in a study of PD-1 blockade in classical Hodgkin lymphoma. This sample's time point: newly diagnosed, previously untreated cHL patient sample. Magnetic negative selection, applied to thawed PBMCs, was used to isolate the CD8+ T cells. TCRdb's copy holds only in-frame clones and misses some; the assay was immunoSEQ multiplex PCR. The table has over 20,000 clones, around nine tenths seen once; the top ten hold roughly 7.4%. The sample taken for sequencing was CD8+ T cells from blood. Source of these receptors: a human donor with classical Hodgkin lymphoma.

This rearrangement joins TRBV28 to TRBJ2-6; no reliable D call. CDR3 length: 15 residues. From germline, CDR1 is MDHEN and CDR2 SYDVKM. Trimming shortened V by 2 bases and J by 0 bases, and 5 bases separated the two germline ends. This CDR3 is CASSLEDSGANVLTF. CDR3 nucleotide sequence: TGTGCCAGCAGTTTAGAGGACTCTGGGGCCAACGTCCTGACTTTC. Filled out from reference TRBV28 and TRBJ2-6, the complete variable domain reads DVKVTQSSRYLVKRTGEKVFLECVQDMDHENMFWYRQDPGLGLRLIYFSYDVKMKEKGDIPEGYSVSREKKERFSLILESASTNQTSMYLCASSLEDSGANVLTFGAGSRLTVL.

V gene TRBV5-4 combines with J gene TRBJ1-3; D might be TRBD1 (6 bases). Trimming shortened V by 8 bases and J by 0 bases, and 21 bases separated the two germline ends. This CDR3 is built from 17 residues. The germline CDR1 and CDR2 sequences are SGHNT and YYREEE (reference sequence). CDR3 in amino acids: CARSRDPDRISGNTIYF. The CDR3 bases are TGTGCCAGAAGCCGTGACCCCGACAGGATCTCTGGAAACACCATATATTTT.

The chain joins TRBV9 to TRBJ2-2; D unresolved. V was pared by 5 bases and J by 4 bases, with 6 bases between. CDR3 size: 12 residues. Germline CDR1 SGDLS, CDR2 YYNGEE. In nucleotides, the CDR3 is TGTGCCAGCAGTCGGACCACCGGGGAGCTGTTTTTT. Protein sequence: CASSRTTGELFF.

The chain carries TRBV6-5 and TRBJ1-5, with D hard to call. V was shortened by 0 bases and J by 6 bases, with 6 bases between the two germline ends. From germline, CDR1 is MNHEY and CDR2 SVGAGI. The CDR3 covers 13 residues. CDR3 in DNA: TGTGCCAGCAGTTACTCGGCGGGTCAGCCCCAGCATTTT. It translates to CASSYSAGQPQHF.

The chain recombines TRBV6-4 with TRBJ2-7; D might be TRBD1 or TRBD2, each matching 7 bases. V lost 3 bases and J lost 6, with 12 bases in between. Germline V gene sequence: CDR1 MRHNA, CDR2 SNTAGT. The CDR3 sequence is 13 residues long. For the CDR3, the DNA is TGTGCCAGCAGTGAGGCAGGGGGGGCCGAGCAGTACTTC. Translation gives CASSEAGGAEQYF.

V usage is TRBV28 and J usage is TRBJ2-7; 9 positions match TRBD2. This CDR3 spans 15 amino acids. Germline CDR1 and CDR2: MDHEN and SYDVKM. With V trimmed by 3 bases and J by 6 bases, 9 bases remained unmatched. This chain's CDR3 is CASSFIGLAGPEQYF. The DNA of the CDR3 is TGTGCCAGCAGTTTTATTGGGCTAGCGGGACCCGAGCAGTACTTC.

The V and J genes are TRBV12-5 and TRBJ2-7; 11 nucleotides align to TRBD1. CDR1 LGHNT and CDR2 FRNRAP come from the germline V gene. This CDR3 region has 17 residues. V lost 0 bases and J lost 4; bases outside the gene matches: 8. The CDR3 DNA reads TGTGCTAGTGGTTTGGTTATTCGGACAGGGGGCTTGTACGAGCAGTACTTC. Translated: CASGLVIRTGGLYEQYF.

The V gene is TRBV6-5, the J gene TRBJ1-3; maybe TRBD1 (5 bases). The CDR3 has 14 amino acids. Trimming shortened V by 4 bases and J by 4 bases, and 11 bases separated the two germline ends. In germline, CDR1 is MNHEY, CDR2 SVGAGI. DNA of the CDR3: TGTGCCAGCAGTTTACGCGGGGACGGAAACACCATATATTTT. It yields the protein CASSLRGDGNTIYF.

This chain joins TRBV19 and TRBJ2-7; D uncertain. V lost 0 bases, J lost 2 bases, and 8 bases lay in between. CDR1 is LNHDA and CDR2 is SQIVND in the germline V gene (reference sequence). This CDR3 is built from 14 residues. In nucleotides, the CDR3 is TGTGCCAGTAGTATAGATGTGCAGCCCTACGAGCAGTACTTC. This sequence encodes CASSIDVQPYEQYF.

This clone was counted once. This chain connects TRBV19 to TRBJ1-2, with D possibly matching TRBD1 (6 bases). The CDR3 spans 15 residues. Trimming took 5 bases from V and 3 from J, leaving 16 bases between them. Germline CDR1 LNHDA, CDR2 SQIVND (reference sequence). The CDR3 region has the DNA TGTGCCAGTAGTCCCTGGGCAGGGGAGTACTATGGCTACACCTTC. It encodes CASSPWAGEYYGYTF.

CDR3 coding DNA: TGCGCCAGCAGCGCCGGGACAGGGGATGAAAAACTGTTTTTT. Amino acid sequence: CASSAGTGDEKLFF. The chain uses TRBV5-1 and TRBJ1-4; 10 bases align to TRBD1. The ends lost 4 bases at V and 6 bases at J; junction bases unmatched: 3. CDR3 size: 14 residues. Germline CDR1 reads SGHRS; CDR2 reads YFSETQ.

The V gene is TRBV5-1, the J gene TRBJ1-1, with TRBD1 as a possible D gene (5 bases). The CDR3 loop spans 16 amino acids. V lost 3 bases to trimming and J lost 6 bases, with 21 bases between them. Germline assignment: CDR1 SGHRS and CDR2 YFSETQ. The CDR3 DNA reads as TGCGCCAGCAGCTACCTGGGGGAGGGACCTCTTCCTGAAGCTTTCTTT. This sequence encodes CASSYLGEGPLPEAFF. Combining the CDR3 with reference TRBV5-1 and TRBJ1-1 gives the whole variable domain KAGVTQTPRYLIKTRGQQVTLSCSPISGHRSVSWYQQTPGQGLQFLFEYFSETQRNKGNFPGRFSGRQFSNSRSEMNVSTLELGDSALYLCASSYLGEGPLPEAFFGQGTRLTVV.

The chain employs TRBV5-8 and TRBJ1-2; a possible D gene is TRBD1 (6 bases). In germline, CDR1 is SGHTS, CDR2 YDEGEE. This CDR3 spans 15 amino acids. Trimming cost V 0 bases and J 4 bases, with 13 bases left between them. Written as DNA, the CDR3 is TGTGCCAGCAGCTTGGGAAGTGGGGGCGGCTATGGCTACACCTTC. It is translated as CASSLGSGGGYGYTF.

The chain carries TRBV6-5 and TRBJ2-1, with 8 bases matching TRBD2. Germline V gene data show CDR1 as MNHEY and CDR2 as SVGAGI. This CDR3 is built from 15 residues. J was trimmed by 6 bases and V by 2 bases; bases with no gene match: 6. The CDR3 loop is CASSYELAGINEQFF. The CDR3 bases are TGTGCCAGCAGTTACGAGTTAGCGGGGATCAATGAGCAGTTCTTC.

This chain links TRBV6-5 with TRBJ2-2, with 9 bases lining up with TRBD1. Trimming at V came to 8 bases and at J to 6 bases, leaving 1 base not matched to a gene. The germline V gene encodes CDR1 MNHEY and CDR2 SVGAGI. The CDR3 has 12 residues. The CDR3 nucleotides are TGTGCCAGCGGGACAGGGCCCGGGGAGCTGTTTTTT. This encodes CASGTGPGELFF.

The chain joins TRBV13 to TRBJ2-1; D might be TRBD1 (6 bases). V was shortened by 6 bases and J by 8 bases, with 23 bases between the two germline ends. The CDR3 consists of 16 residues. From germline, CDR1 is PRHDT and CDR2 FYEKMQ (reference sequence). This chain's CDR3 is CASRPYRDILVDEQFF. The CDR3 region has the DNA TGTGCCAGCAGACCTTACCGGGACATACTCGTGGATGAGCAGTTCTTC.

V usage is TRBV14 and J usage is TRBJ1-1, with unresolved D. Looked up from germline, CDR1 is SGHDN and CDR2 is FVKESK. The CDR3 is 14 residues long. V gave up 1 base and J gave up 7 bases, with 13 bases separating them. The CDR3 sequence: CASSQVRGVGEAFF. CDR3 nucleotides: TGTGCCAGCAGCCAAGTCCGGGGAGTGGGTGAAGCTTTCTTT.